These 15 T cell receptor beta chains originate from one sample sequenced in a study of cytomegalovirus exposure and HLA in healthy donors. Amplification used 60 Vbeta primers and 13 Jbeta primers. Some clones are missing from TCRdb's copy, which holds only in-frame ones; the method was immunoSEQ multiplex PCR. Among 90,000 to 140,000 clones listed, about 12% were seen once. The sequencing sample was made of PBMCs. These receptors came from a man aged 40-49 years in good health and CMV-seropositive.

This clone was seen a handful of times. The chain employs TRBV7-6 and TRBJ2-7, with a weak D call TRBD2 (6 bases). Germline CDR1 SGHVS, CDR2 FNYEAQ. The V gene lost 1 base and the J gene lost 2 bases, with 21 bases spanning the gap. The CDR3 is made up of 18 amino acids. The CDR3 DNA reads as TGTGCCAGCAGCTTAGTGGGCGGGGCAGAATCCTTAACCTACGAGCAGTACTTC. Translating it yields CASSLVGGAESLTYEQYF.

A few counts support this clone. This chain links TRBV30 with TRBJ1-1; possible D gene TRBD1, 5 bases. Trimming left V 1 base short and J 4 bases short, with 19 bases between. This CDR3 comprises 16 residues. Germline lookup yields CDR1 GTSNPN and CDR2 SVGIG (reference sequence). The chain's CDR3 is CAWSGNSRGEGTEAFF. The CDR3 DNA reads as TGTGCCTGGAGTGGAAACAGCCGGGGGGAAGGCACTGAAGCTTTCTTT.

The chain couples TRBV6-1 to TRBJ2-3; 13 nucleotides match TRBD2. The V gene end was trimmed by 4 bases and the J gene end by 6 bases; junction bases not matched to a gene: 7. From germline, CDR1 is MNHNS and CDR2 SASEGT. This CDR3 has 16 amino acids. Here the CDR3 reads CASSVGLAGDGDTQYF. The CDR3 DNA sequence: TGTGCCAGCAGTGTCGGACTAGCGGGAGATGGGGATACGCAGTATTTT.

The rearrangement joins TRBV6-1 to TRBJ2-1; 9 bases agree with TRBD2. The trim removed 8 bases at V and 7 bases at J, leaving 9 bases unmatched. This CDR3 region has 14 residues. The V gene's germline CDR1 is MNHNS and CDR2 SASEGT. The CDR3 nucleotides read TGTGCCAGCTGGGAGACTAGCGGAGGGAATGAGCAGTTCTTC. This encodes CASWETSGGNEQFF.

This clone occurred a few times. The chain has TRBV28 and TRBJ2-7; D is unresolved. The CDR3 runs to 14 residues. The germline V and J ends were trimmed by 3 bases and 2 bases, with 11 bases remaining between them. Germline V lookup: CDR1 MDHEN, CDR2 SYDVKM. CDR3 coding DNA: TGTGCCAGCAGTTTGGCACTAATGCCCTACGAGCAGTACTTC. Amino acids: CASSLALMPYEQYF.

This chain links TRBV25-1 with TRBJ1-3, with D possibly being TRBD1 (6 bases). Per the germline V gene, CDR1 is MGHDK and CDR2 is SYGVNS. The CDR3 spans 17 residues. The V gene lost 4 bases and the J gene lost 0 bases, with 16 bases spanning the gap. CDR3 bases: TGTGCCAGCAGTGGGTCGGACAGCTCCTTCTCTGGAAACACCATATATTTT. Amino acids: CASSGSDSSFSGNTIYF.

CDR3 nucleotides: TGTGCCAGCAGCGGGAGGACAGGGGCCACTGAAGCTTTCTTT. It yields the protein CASSGRTGATEAFF. The chain has TRBV7-9 and TRBJ1-1; 9 bases agree with TRBD1. The CDR3 spans 14 residues. V lost 5 bases and J lost 4; bases outside the gene matches: 5. Germline loops: CDR1 SEHNR, CDR2 FQNEAQ (reference sequence).

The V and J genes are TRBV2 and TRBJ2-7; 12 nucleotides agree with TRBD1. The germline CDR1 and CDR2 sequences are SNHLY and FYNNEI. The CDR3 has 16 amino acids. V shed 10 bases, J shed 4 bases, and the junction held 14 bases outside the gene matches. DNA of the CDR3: TGTGCCACCCGTCCCGGGACAGGGGGCGCGTGGTACGAGCAGTACTTC. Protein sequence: CATRPGTGGAWYEQYF.

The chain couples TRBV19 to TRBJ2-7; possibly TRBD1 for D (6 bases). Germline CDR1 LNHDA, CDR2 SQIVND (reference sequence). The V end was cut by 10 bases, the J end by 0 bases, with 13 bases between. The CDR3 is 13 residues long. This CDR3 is CATRQDSSYEQYF. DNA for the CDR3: TGTGCCACAAGACAGGACAGCTCCTACGAGCAGTACTTC. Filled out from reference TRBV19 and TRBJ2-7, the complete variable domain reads DGGITQSPKYLFRKEGQNVTLSCEQNLNHDAMYWYRQDPGQGLRLIYYSQIVNDFQKGDIAEGYSVSREKKESFPLTVTSAQKNPTAFYLCATRQDSSYEQYFGPGTRLTVT.

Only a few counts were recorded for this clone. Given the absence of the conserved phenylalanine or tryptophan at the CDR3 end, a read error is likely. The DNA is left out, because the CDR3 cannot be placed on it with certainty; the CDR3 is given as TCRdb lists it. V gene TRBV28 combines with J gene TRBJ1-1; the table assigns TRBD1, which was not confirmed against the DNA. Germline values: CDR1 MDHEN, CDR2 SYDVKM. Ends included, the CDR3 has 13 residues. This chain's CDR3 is CASSTPAGDRDSV.

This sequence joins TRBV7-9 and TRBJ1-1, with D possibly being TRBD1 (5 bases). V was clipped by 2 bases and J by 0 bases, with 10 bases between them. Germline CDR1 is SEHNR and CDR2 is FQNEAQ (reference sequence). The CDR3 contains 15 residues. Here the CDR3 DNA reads TGTGCCAGCAGCTTAAGGGGAATGATGAACACTGAAGCTTTCTTT. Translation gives CASSLRGMMNTEAFF.

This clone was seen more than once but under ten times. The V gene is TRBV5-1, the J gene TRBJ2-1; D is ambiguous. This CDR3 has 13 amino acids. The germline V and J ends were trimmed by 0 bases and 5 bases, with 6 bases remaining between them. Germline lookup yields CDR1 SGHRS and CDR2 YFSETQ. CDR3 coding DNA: TGCGCCAGCAGCTTGGTTAGCAACAATGAGCAGTTCTTC. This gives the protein CASSLVSNNEQFF.

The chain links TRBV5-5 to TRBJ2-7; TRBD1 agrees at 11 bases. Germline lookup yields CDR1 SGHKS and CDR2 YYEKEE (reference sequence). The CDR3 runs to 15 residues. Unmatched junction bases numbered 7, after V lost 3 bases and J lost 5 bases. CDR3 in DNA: TGTGCCAGCAGCTGGCGGGACAGGGGGTTGGACGAGCAGTACTTC. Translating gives CASSWRDRGLDEQYF.

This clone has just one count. CDR3 nucleotides: TGTGCCAGCAGCTCGGGGAATACTACTGAAGCTTTCTTT. It translates to CASSSGNTTEAFF. This chain links TRBV7-6 with TRBJ1-1; unclear D gene. Between the trimmed V and J ends, which lost 4 bases and 5 bases, there was a span of 11 bases. CDR1 and CDR2 from the germline V gene are SGHVS and FNYEAQ. This CDR3 region has 13 residues.

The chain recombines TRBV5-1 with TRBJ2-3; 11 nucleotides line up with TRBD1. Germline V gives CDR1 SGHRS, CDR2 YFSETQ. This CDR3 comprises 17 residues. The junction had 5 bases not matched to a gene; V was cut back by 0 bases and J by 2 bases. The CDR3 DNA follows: TGCGCCAGCAGCTTGGTAGGGACAGGGGGATTCACAGATACGCAGTATTTT. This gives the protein CASSLVGTGGFTDTQYF.